The following is a T cell receptor beta chain sequence with its context. This sample is part of a study of blood T cell repertoires in COVID-19. Across the study: Whether acute or convalescent, the COVID-19 samples came from the United States, Italy and Spain. PBMCs, B-cell-depleted T cells, or T cells provided the cDNA or gDNA that made up the material.

V lost 1 base, J lost 5 bases, and 11 bases lay in between. Germline values: CDR1 SNHLY, CDR2 FYNNEI. The CDR3 length is 15 residues. Authors' methods: For nucleated cells, counts were estimated from reference gene primer amplification. TCRdb's table, derived via immunoSEQ multiplex PCR, lists solely in-frame clones and lacks some. The DNA gave D and trimming, while V, J and clone size come from that table. The sample carries about 210,000 clones, roughly 90% recorded once. The sequencing input was peripheral blood. This clonotype originated in a woman in her 40s with acute or convalescent COVID-19. J is TRBJ2-2 and V is TRBV2; D might be TRBD1 (6 bases). In DNA, the CDR3 is TGTGCCAGCAGTGAAGGCAGGGGAGAGACCGGGGAGCTGTTTTTT. It specifies CASSEGRGETGELFF. Drawing the rest from reference TRBV2 and TRBJ2-2, the complete variable domain is EPEVTQTPSHQVTQMGQEVILRCVPISNHLYFYWYRQILGQKVEFLVSFYNNEISEKSEIFDDQFSVERPDGSNFTLKIRSTKLEDSAMYFCASSEGRGETGELFFGEGSRLTVL.